This T cell receptor (beta chain) stems from a study of T-cell reconstitution after alpha-beta-depleted transplantation in children. Overall study results and limits: Newly produced T cells mostly accounted for T-cell counts and diversity one year post-transplant. High day-60 TCRbeta diversity in some patients came from surviving recipient T cells and thymic progenitors. Where alpha-beta T cells came from about two months after transplant was reportedly several hundred expanded graft clones.

V lost 5 bases and J lost 3; bases outside the gene matches: 14. CDR3 length: 18 residues. Points on this clonotype: The antigen is unknown.

Using unique molecular identifiers, the investigators prepared the TCRbeta library. One entry per CDR3 protein results from TCRdb running MiXCR on the PCR reads. The sample has some 200,000 distinct CDR3 sequences; 9.5% to 13% are singletons. The V and J genes are TRBV12-3 or TRBV12-4 and TRBJ2-3; 10 nucleotides line up with TRBD2. This TCR was recovered from a child younger than two with acute myeloid leukemia, due to receive a stem cell transplant. The sequencing used PBMCs, collected before TCRalphabeta/CD19-depleted stem cell transplant. The CDR3 DNA sequence: TGTGCCAGCAGTAGCGGACCCATAGCGGGAGGCCTAACAGATACGCAGTATTTT. This translates into CASSSGPIAGGLTDTQYF.